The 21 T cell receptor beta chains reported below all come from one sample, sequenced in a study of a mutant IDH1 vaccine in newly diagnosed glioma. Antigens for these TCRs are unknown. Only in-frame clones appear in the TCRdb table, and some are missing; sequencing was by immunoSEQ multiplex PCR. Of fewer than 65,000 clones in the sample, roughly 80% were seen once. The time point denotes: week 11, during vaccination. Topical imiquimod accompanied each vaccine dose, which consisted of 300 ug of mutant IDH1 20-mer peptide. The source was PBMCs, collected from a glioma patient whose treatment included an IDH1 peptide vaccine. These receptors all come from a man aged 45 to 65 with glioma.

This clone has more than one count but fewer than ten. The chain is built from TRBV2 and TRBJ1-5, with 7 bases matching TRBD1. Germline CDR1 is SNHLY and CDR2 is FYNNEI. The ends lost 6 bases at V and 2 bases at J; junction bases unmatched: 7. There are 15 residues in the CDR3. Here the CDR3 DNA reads TGTGCCAGCAGGTCGACAGGGTTGGGCAATCAGCCCCAGCATTTT. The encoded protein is CASRSTGLGNQPQHF.

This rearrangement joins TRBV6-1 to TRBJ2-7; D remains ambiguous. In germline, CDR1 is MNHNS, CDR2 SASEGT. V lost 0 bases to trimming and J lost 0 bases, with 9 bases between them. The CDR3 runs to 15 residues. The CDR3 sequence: CASSEAWGSSYEQYF. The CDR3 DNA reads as TGTGCCAGCAGTGAAGCATGGGGAAGCTCCTACGAGCAGTACTTC.

CDR3 amino acids: CASSRQGQGYREQYF. In DNA form, the CDR3 reads TGCGCCAGCAGCCGCCAGGGACAGGGATATAGGGAGCAGTACTTC. This chain connects TRBV4-1 to TRBJ2-7; 9 nucleotides match TRBD1. Germline V CDR1 and CDR2: MGHRA, YSYEKL. There are 15 residues in the CDR3. V lost 4 bases, J lost 7 bases, and 11 bases stayed unmatched.

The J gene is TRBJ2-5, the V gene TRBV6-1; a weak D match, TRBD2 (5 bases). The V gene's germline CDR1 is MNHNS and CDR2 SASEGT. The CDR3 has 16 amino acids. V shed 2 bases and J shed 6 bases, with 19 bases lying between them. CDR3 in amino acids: CASSEPEVLREKTQYF. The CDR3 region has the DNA TGTGCCAGCAGTGAACCAGAGGTATTAAGGGAGAAGACCCAGTACTTC.

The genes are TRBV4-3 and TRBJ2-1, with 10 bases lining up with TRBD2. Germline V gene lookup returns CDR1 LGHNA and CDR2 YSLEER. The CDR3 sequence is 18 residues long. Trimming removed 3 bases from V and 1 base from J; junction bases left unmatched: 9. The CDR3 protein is CASSQQASSGGSYNEQFF. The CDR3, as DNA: TGCGCCAGCAGCCAGCAAGCGTCTAGCGGGGGATCCTACAATGAGCAGTTCTTC.

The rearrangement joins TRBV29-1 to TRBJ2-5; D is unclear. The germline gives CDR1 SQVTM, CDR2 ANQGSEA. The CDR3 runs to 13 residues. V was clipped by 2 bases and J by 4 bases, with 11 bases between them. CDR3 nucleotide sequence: TGCAGCGTTGAAAGTCCCTTCGGAGAGACCCAGTACTTC. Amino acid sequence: CSVESPFGETQYF.

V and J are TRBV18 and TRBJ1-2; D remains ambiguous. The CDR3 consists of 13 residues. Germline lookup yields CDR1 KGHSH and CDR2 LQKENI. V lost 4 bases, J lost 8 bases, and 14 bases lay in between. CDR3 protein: CASSRREAGGYTF. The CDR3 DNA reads TGTGCCAGCTCACGAAGGGAGGCAGGAGGCTACACCTTC.

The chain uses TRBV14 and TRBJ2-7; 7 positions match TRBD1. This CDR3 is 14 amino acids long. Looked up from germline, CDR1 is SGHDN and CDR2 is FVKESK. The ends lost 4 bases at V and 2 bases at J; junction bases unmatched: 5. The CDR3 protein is CASSPHGTAYEQYF. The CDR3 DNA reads TGTGCCAGCAGCCCCCACGGGACAGCCTACGAGCAGTACTTC.

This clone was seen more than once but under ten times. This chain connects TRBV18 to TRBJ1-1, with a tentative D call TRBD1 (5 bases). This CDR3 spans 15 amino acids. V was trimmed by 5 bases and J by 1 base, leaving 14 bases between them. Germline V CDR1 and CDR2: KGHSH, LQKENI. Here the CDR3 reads CASSADSMTNTEAFF. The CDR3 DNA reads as TGTGCCAGCTCAGCAGACAGTATGACGAACACTGAAGCTTTCTTT. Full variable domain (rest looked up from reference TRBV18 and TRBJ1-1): NAGVMQNPRHLVRRRGQEARLRCSPMKGHSHVYWYRQLPEEGLKFMVYLQKENIIDESGMPKERFSAEFPKEGPSILRIQQVVRGDSAAYFCASSADSMTNTEAFFGQGTRLTVV.

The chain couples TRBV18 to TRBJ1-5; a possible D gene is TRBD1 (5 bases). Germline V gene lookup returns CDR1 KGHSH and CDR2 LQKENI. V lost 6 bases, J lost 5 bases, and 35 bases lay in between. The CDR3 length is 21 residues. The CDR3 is CASSVLGGPRPGLQGDQPQHF. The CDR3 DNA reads TGTGCCAGCTCCGTCTTGGGCGGGCCGAGACCAGGGTTACAAGGGGATCAGCCCCAGCATTTT. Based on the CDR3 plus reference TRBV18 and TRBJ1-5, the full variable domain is NAGVMQNPRHLVRRRGQEARLRCSPMKGHSHVYWYRQLPEEGLKFMVYLQKENIIDESGMPKERFSAEFPKEGPSILRIQQVVRGDSAAYFCASSVLGGPRPGLQGDQPQHFGDGTRLSIL.

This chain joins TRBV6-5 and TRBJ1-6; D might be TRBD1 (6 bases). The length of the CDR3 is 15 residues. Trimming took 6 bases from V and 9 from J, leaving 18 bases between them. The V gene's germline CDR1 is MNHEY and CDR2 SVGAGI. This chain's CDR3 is CASSKGGSLGSPLHF. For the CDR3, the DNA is TGTGCCAGCAGCAAGGGGGGTTCGTTAGGTTCACCCCTCCACTTT.

The CDR3 DNA sequence: TGTGCCAGCAGCCAGAGCCAGGATGAGCAGTTCTTC. It encodes CASSQSQDEQFF. This rearrangement joins TRBV7-2 to TRBJ2-1; D gene ambiguous. The CDR3 length is 12 residues. Trimming took off 5 bases at V and 8 bases at J, with 10 bases between the two ends. CDR1 and CDR2 from the germline V gene are SGHTA and FQGNSA.

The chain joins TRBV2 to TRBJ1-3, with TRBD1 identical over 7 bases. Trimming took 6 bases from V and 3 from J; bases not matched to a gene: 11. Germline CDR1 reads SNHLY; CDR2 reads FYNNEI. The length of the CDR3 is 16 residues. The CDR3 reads CASSGPRGDRGNTIYF. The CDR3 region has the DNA TGTGCCAGCAGCGGCCCCAGGGGGGACCGTGGAAACACCATATATTTT. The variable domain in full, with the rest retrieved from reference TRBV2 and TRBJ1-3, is EPEVTQTPSHQVTQMGQEVILRCVPISNHLYFYWYRQILGQKVEFLVSFYNNEISEKSEIFDDQFSVERPDGSNFTLKIRSTKLEDSAMYFCASSGPRGDRGNTIYFGEGSWLTVV.

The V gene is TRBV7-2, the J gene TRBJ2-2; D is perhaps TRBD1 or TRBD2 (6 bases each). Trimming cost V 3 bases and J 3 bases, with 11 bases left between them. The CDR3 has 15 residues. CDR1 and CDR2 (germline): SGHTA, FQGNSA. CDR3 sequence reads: CASSFGGLDTGELFF. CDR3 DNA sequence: TGTGCCAGCAGCTTTGGGGGGCTCGACACCGGGGAGCTGTTTTTT.

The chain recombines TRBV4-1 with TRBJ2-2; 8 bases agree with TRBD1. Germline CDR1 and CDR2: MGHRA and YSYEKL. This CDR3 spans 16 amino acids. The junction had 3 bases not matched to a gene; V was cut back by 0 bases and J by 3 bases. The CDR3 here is CASSQDHRGYTGELFF. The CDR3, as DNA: TGCGCCAGCAGCCAAGATCACAGGGGGTACACCGGGGAGCTGTTTTTT.

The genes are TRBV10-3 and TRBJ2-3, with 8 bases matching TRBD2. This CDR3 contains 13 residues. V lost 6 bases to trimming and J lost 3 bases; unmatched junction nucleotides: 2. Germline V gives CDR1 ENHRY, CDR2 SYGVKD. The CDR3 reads CAIRGLGTDTQYF. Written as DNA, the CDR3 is TGTGCCATCAGGGGACTAGGGACAGATACGCAGTATTTT.

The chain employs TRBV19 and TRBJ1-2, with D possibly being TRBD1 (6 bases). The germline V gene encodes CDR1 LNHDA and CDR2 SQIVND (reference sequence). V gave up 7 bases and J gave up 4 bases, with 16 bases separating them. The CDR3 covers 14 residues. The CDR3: CASTFGGDFYGYTF. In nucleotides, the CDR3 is TGTGCCAGTACCTTTGGGGGCGATTTCTATGGCTACACCTTC.

CDR3 nucleotide sequence: TGTGCCAGCAGTCCTCGCGGGGGTGGGACAGATACGCAGTATTTT. Encoded protein: CASSPRGGGTDTQYF. This chain joins TRBV13 and TRBJ2-3; 7 bases are shared with TRBD2. The CDR3 contains 15 residues. Germline V gene lookup returns CDR1 PRHDT and CDR2 FYEKMQ (reference sequence). The V gene end was trimmed by 6 bases and the J gene end by 3 bases; junction bases not matched to a gene: 9.

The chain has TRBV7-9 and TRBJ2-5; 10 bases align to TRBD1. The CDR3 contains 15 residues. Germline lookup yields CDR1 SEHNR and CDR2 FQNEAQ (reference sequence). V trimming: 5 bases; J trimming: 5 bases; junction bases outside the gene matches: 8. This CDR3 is CASSGPGQGYETQYF. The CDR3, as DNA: TGTGCCAGCAGCGGACCGGGACAGGGGTACGAGACCCAGTACTTC. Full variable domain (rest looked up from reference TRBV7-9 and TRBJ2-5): DTGVSQNPRHKITKRGQNVTFRCDPISEHNRLYWYRQTLGQGPEFLTYFQNEAQLEKSRLLSDRFSAERPKGSFSTLEIQRTEQGDSAMYLCASSGPGQGYETQYFGPGTRLLVL.

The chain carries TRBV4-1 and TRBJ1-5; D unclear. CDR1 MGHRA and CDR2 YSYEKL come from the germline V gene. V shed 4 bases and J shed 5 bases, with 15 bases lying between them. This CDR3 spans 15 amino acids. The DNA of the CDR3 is TGCGCCAGCAGCCTAGGGCCGGGAACCGATCAGCCCCAGCATTTT. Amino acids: CASSLGPGTDQPQHF.

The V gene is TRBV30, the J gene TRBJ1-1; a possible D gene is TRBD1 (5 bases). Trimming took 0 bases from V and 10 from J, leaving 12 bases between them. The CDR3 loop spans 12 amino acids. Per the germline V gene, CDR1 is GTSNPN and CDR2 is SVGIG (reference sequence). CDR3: CAWSVLGEGAFF. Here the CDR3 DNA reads TGTGCCTGGAGTGTACTGGGGGAGGGAGCTTTCTTT.